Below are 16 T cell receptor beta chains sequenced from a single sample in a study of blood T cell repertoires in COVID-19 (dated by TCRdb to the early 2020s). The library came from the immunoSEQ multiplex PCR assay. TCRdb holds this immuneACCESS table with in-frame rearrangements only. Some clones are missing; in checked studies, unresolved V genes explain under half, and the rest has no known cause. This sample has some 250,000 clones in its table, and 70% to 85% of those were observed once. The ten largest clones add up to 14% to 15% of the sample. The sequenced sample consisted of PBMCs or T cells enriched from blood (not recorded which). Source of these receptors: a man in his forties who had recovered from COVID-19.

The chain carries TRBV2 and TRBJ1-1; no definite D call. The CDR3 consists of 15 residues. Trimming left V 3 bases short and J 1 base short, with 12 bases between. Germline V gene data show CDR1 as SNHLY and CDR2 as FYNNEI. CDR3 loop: CASSDDGLGNTEAFF. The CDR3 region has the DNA TGTGCCAGCAGTGACGACGGACTGGGGAACACTGAAGCTTTCTTT.

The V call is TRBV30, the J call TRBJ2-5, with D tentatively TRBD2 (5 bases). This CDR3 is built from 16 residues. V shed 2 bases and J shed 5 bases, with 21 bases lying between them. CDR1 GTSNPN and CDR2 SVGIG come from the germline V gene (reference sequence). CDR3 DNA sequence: TGTGCCTGGAGTCTTTCAGTGGGAGTACTCGGGGAGACCCAGTACTTC. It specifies CAWSLSVGVLGETQYF.

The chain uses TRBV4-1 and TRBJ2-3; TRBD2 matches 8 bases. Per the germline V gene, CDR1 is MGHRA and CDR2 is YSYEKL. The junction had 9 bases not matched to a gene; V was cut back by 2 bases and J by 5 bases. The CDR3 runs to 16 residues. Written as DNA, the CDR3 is TGCGCCAGCAGCCAACCCCCCCGGGGGGGGAAAGATACGCAGTATTTT. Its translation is CASSQPPRGGKDTQYF.

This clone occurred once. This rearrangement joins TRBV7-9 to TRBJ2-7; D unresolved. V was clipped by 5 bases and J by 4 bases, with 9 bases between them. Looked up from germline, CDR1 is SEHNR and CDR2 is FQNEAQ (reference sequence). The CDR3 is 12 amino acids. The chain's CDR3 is CASSPLSYEQYF. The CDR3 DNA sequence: TGTGCCAGCAGCCCACTATCTTACGAGCAGTACTTC.

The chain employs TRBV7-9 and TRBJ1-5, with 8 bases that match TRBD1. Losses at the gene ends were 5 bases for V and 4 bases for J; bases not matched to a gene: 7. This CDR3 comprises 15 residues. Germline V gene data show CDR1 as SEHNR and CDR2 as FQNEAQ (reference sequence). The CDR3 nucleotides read TGTGCCAGCAGCGGAGACAGGGGTGGAAATCAGCCCCAGCATTTT. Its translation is CASSGDRGGNQPQHF.

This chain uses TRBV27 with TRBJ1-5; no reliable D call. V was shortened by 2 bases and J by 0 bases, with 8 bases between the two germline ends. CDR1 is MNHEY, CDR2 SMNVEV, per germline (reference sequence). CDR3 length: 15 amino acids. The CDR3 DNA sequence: TGTGCCAGCAGTTTAAACAGATATAGCAATCAGCCCCAGCATTTT. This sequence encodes CASSLNRYSNQPQHF.

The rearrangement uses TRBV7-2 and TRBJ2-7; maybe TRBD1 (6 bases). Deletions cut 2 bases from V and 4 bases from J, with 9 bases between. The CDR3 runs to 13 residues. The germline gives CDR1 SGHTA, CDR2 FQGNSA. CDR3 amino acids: CASSLLGTYEQYF. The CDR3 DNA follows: TGTGCCAGCAGCTTACTGGGGACATACGAGCAGTACTTC.

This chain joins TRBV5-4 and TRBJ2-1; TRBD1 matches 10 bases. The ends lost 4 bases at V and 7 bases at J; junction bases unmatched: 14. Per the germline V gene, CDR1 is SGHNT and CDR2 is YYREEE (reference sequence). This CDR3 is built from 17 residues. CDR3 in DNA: TGTGCCAGCAGCCCTCAATACCCGGGACAGGGGTTTAATGAGCAGTTCTTC. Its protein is CASSPQYPGQGFNEQFF.

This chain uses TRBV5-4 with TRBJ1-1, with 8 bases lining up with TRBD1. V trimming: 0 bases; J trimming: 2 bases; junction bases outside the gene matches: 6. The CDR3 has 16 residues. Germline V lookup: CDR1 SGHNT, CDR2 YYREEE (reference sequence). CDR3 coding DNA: TGTGCCAGCAGCTTGGAAGGGGGGACAGGTAACACTGAAGCTTTCTTT. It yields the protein CASSLEGGTGNTEAFF. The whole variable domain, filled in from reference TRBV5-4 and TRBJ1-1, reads ETGVTQSPTHLIKTRGQQVTLRCSSQSGHNTVSWYQQALGQGPQFIFQYYREEENGRGNFPPRFSGLQFPNYSSELNVNALELDDSALYLCASSLEGGTGNTEAFFGQGTRLTVV.

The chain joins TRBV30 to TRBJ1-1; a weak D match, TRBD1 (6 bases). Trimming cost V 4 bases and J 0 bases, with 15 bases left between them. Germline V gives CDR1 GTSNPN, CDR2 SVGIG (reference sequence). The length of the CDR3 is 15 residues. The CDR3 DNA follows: TGTGCCTGGATGGGGGCCACCGGCATGAACACTGAAGCTTTCTTT. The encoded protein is CAWMGATGMNTEAFF.

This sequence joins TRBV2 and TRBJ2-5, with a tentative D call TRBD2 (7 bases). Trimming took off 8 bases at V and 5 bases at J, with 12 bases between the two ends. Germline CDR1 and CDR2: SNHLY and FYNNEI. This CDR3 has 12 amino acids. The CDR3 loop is CASGGGPETQYF. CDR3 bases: TGTGCCAGCGGGGGGGGCCCCGAGACCCAGTACTTC.

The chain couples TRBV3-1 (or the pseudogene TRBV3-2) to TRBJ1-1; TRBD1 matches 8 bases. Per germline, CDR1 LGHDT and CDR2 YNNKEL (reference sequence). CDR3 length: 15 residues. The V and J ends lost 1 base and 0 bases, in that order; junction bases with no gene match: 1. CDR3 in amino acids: CASSQGTGLNTEAFF. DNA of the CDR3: TGTGCCAGCAGCCAAGGGACAGGGTTGAACACTGAAGCTTTCTTT.

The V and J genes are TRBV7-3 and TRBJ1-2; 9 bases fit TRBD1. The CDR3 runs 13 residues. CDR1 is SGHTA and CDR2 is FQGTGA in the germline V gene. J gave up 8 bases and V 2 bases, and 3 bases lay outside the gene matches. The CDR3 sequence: CASSLRDRAGYTF. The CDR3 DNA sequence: TGTGCCAGCAGCTTACGGGACAGGGCAGGCTACACCTTC.

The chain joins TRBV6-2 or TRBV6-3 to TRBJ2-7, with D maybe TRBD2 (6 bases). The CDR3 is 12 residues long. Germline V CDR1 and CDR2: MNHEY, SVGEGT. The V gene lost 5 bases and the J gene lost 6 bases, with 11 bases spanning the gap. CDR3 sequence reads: CASSQGLSEQYF. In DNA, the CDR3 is TGTGCCAGCAGTCAGGGACTCAGCGAGCAGTACTTC.

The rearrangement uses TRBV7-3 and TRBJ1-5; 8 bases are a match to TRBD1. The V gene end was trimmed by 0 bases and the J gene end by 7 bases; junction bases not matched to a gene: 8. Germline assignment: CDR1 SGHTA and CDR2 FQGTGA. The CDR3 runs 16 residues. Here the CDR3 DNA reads TGTGCCAGCAGCTTAACTGGGACAGGAAAAAGGCAGCCCCAGCATTTT. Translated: CASSLTGTGKRQPQHF.

The CDR3 protein is CASGYTGASTDTQYF. In nucleotides, the CDR3 is TGTGCCAGCGGCTATACAGGGGCTAGCACAGATACGCAGTATTTT. The rearrangement uses TRBV9 and TRBJ2-3; TRBD1 matches at 7 bases. The CDR3 is made up of 15 amino acids. V dropped 7 bases and J dropped 0; count of bases not matched to a gene: 8. The V gene's germline CDR1 is SGDLS and CDR2 YYNGEE.